The following is a T cell receptor beta chain sequence with its context. In its sample, this clonotype was seen a few times. Its antigen target is currently unknown. There are no base qualities to consult, and no much larger clone falls within one base. There are 14 amino acids in the CDR3, from cysteine to phenylalanine inclusive. Only the CDR3 portion is preserved as DNA: 42 bases, with reading frame beginning at the first base. Between the V and J ends, shortened by 5 bases and 5 bases respectively, the junction contains 15 bases. Based on the germline V gene, the CDR1 and CDR2 sequences are MDHEN and SYDVKM. The sample originates from a study of patients and donors after allogeneic stem cell transplantation (dated by TCRdb to about 2020). The library was generated by RT-PCR. Sequencing was performed on a NextSeq 550. TCRdb reran the public reads through fastp at Q25 and MiXCR, keeping productive beta chains. Each record represents a unique CDR3 protein, reported with the most common genes and DNA among its rows. The sample records around 240,000 distinct CDR3 sequences, less than 15% of which are singletons. Around a tenth of the sample goes to the ten largest clones.

The specimen was blood, either unsorted or a sorted T cell fraction (not recorded which). This receptor was obtained from a human donor who was either an allogeneic HSCT recipient or a stem cell or donor lymphocyte infusion donor (not recorded which). It is not recorded whose cells these are; they may come from a transplant donor. The chain couples TRBV28 to TRBJ1-1, with the D gene not confidently named. The CDR3 region has the sequence CASSRSRMGTEAFF. Read as DNA, the sequence is TGTGCCAGCAGTCGATCTCGCATGGGTACTGAAGCTTTCTTT.